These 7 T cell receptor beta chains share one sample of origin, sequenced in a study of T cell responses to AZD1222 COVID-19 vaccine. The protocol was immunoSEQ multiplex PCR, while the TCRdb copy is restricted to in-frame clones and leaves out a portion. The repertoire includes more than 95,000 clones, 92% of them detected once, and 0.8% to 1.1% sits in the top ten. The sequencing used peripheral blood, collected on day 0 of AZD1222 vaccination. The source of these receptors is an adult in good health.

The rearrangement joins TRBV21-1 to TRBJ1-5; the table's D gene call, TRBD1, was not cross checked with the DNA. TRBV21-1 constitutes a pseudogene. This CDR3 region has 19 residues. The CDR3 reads CASNFTIDRACLLYQPQHF. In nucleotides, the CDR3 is TGTGCCAGCAACTTTACTATAGACAGGGCTTGCCTACTCTATCAGCCCCAGCATTTT.

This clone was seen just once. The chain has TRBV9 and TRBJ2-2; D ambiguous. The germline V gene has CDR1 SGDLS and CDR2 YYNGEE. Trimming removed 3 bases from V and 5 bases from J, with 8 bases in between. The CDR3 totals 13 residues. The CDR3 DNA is TGTGCCAGCAGCGATAGGATTACCGGGGAGCTGTTTTTT. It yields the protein CASSDRITGELFF.

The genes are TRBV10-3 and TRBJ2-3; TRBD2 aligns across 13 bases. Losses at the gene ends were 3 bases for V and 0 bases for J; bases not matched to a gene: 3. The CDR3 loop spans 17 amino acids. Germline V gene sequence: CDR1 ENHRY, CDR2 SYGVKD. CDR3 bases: TGTGCCATCAGTGACCCGGGACTAGCGGGAAGCACAGATACGCAGTATTTT. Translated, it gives CAISDPGLAGSTDTQYF.

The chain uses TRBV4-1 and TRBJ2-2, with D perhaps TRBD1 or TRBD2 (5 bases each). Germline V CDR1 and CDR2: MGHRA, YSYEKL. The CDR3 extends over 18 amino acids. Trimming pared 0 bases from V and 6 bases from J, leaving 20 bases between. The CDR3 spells CASSQDQWGRRAAGELFF. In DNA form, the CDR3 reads TGCGCCAGCAGCCAAGATCAATGGGGGAGAAGAGCCGCCGGGGAGCTGTTTTTT.

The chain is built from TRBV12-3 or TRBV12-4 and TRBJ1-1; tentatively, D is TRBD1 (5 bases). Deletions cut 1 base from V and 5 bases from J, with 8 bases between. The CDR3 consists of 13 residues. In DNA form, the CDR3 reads TGTGCCAGCAGTTTAGAATGGGGGACTGAAGCTTTCTTT. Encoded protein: CASSLEWGTEAFF.

The CDR3 DNA reads TGTGCCAGCACTTTTGCAGAGACCCAGTACTTC. Translated: CASTFAETQYF. The rearrangement joins TRBV2 to TRBJ2-5; D unclear. Germline V gene data show CDR1 as SNHLY and CDR2 as FYNNEI. The CDR3 is made up of 11 amino acids. Trimming shortened V by 7 bases and J by 4 bases, and 7 bases separated the two germline ends.

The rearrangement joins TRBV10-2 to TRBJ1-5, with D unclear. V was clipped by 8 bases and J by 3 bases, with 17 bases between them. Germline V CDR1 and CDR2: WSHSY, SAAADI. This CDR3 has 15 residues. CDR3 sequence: CASGRSGQANQPQHF. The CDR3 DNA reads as TGCGCCAGCGGCCGATCGGGCCAGGCCAATCAGCCCCAGCATTTT.